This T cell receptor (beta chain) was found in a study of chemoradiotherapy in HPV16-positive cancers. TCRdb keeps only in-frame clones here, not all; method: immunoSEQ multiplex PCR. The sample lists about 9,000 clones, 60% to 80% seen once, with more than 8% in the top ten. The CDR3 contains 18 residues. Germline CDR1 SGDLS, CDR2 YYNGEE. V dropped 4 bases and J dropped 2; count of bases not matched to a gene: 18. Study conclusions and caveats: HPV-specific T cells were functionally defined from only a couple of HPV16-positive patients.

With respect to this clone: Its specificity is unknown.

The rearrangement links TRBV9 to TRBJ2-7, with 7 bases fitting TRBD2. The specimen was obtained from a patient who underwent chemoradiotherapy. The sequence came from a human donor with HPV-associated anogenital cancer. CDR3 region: CASSSTESSGSKPYEQYF. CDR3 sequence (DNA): TGTGCCAGCAGCTCCACCGAGTCTAGCGGTTCTAAACCCTACGAGCAGTACTTC.